The present TCR beta chain was sequenced within a study of blood T cell repertoires in COVID-19. Clones were read by immunoSEQ multiplex PCR, and TCRdb kept only the in-frame ones, dropping some. The sample lists 200,000 or so clones; roughly four fifths were seen once. The CDR3 sequence is 15 residues long. The germline V gene has CDR1 SGHTS and CDR2 YDEGEE. The V and J ends lost 2 bases and 1 base respectively, with 13 bases between them. This receptor was obtained from a woman at least 80 years old with COVID-19, enrolled during active disease. Input material: peripheral blood. The gene calls are TRBV5-8 and TRBJ2-7; possible D gene TRBD2, 7 bases. The CDR3 nucleotides read TGTGCCAGCAGCTTCGCCCGGGGGGCTTCCTACGAGCAGTACTTC. It is translated as CASSFARGASYEQYF.